Each of the 18 T cell receptor beta chains below was sequenced from the same sample in a study of T cells in Graves' hyperthyroidism and ophthalmopathy. Amplification targeted TCR beta CDR3 regions from RNA transcripts. The TCR CDR3 first-round RT-PCR relied on the HTBI primer set. TCRdb independently ran MiXCR on the multiplex PCR reads; one entry per CDR3 protein. The sample holds 380,000 or so distinct CDR3 sequences, roughly 14% seen once. The specimen sequenced was blood. These receptors originate from a man aged 25 to 45 with Graves' hyperthyroidism that later progressed to Graves' ophthalmopathy.

The genes are TRBV20-1 and TRBJ2-3, with 7 bases that match TRBD1. This CDR3 is 15 amino acids long. V lost 5 bases to trimming and J lost 1 base; unmatched junction nucleotides: 9. Per the germline V gene, CDR1 is DFQATT and CDR2 is SNEGSKA (reference sequence). CDR3 sequence reads: CSAERQGWGTDTQYF. In DNA form, the CDR3 reads TGCAGTGCTGAACGACAGGGCTGGGGCACAGATACGCAGTATTTT.

Notes on this clonotype: This CDR3 fails to terminate in the conserved phenylalanine or tryptophan, so it likely reflects a read error. V gene TRBV9 combines with J gene TRBJ2-2; D is perhaps TRBD2 (7 bases). In germline, CDR1 is SGDLS, CDR2 YYNGEE. V gave up 0 bases and J gave up 7 bases, with 13 bases separating them. CDR3 length: 15 residues. The CDR3 DNA is TGTGCCAGCAGCGTAGCCGGGGGGCTAGGCGGGGAGCTGTTTGTT. As protein: CASSVAGGLGGELFV.

This clonotype showed up just a few times. A much more abundant neighbour one base away suggests this may be a read error. The chain recombines TRBV28 with TRBJ1-5; D not resolved. The CDR3 totals 13 residues. Germline V gene sequence: CDR1 MDHEN, CDR2 SYDVKM. V gave up 2 bases and J gave up 1 base, with 3 bases separating them. The CDR3 loop is CASSLISNQPQHF. CDR3 DNA: TGTGCCAGCAGTTTAATCAGCAATCAGCCCCAGCATTTT.

This clonotype was counted many times. This chain uses TRBV3-1 with TRBJ2-7, with 7 bases identical to TRBD1. Germline V gene lookup returns CDR1 LGHDT and CDR2 YNNKEL (reference sequence). The CDR3 consists of 14 residues. V dropped 4 bases and J dropped 3; count of bases not matched to a gene: 6. CDR3 in amino acids: CASSRQNRGYEQYF. DNA of the CDR3: TGTGCCAGCAGCCGACAGAACAGGGGCTACGAGCAGTACTTC.

The rearrangement links TRBV7-9 to TRBJ2-3; 7 bases are a match to TRBD1. This CDR3 comprises 14 residues. With 1 base clipped from V and 6 bases from J, the junction kept 4 bases outside the gene matches. Germline-derived CDR1 and CDR2 are SEHNR and FQNEAQ (reference sequence). The CDR3 here is CASSLGVTGDTQYF. The CDR3 DNA reads as TGTGCCAGCAGCTTAGGGGTGACAGGGGATACGCAGTATTTT.

The table lists this clonotype with a few counts. The chain recombines TRBV19 with TRBJ1-3; D may be TRBD1 (6 bases). V was pared by 8 bases and J by 4 bases, with 12 bases between. The germline CDR1 and CDR2 sequences are LNHDA and SQIVND (reference sequence). CDR3 length: 13 amino acids. Here the CDR3 reads CASSGTLGNTIYF. Written as DNA, the CDR3 is TGTGCCAGTTCCGGGACACTCGGAAACACCATATATTTT.

This clonotype came up many times. V usage is TRBV5-1 and J usage is TRBJ1-2; D gene unclear. Germline CDR1 and CDR2: SGHRS and YFSETQ. V gave up 2 bases and J gave up 5 bases, with 10 bases separating them. The CDR3 is 13 residues long. The CDR3 spells CASSFDGGYGYTF. In DNA, the CDR3 is TGCGCCAGCAGCTTCGACGGTGGGTATGGCTACACCTTC.

The V call is TRBV4-1, the J call TRBJ2-7; tentatively, D is TRBD2 (6 bases). This CDR3 is 15 amino acids long. From germline, CDR1 is MGHRA and CDR2 YSYEKL. V was cut by 1 base and J by 4 bases, with 14 bases left in between. CDR3 in DNA: TGCGCCAGCAGCCAAGTCGGAGGGTTGGGGTACGAGCAGTACTTC. This codes for CASSQVGGLGYEQYF.

This chain joins TRBV14 and TRBJ1-2; the D is unclear. The V end was cut by 4 bases, the J end by 1 base, with 10 bases between. The CDR3 loop spans 14 amino acids. The germline V gene encodes CDR1 SGHDN and CDR2 FVKESK. CDR3 coding DNA: TGTGCCAGCAGCCCCTGGGTCGGTAACTATGGCTACACCTTC. Translation gives CASSPWVGNYGYTF.

This clonotype was picked up a small number of times. The chain links TRBV10-3 to TRBJ2-7; D ambiguous. The CDR3 covers 13 residues. Looked up from germline, CDR1 is ENHRY and CDR2 is SYGVKD. Trimming removed 4 bases at V and 3 bases at J, with 10 bases between. CDR3 nucleotide sequence: TGTGCCATCAGTGGGGTATCAAGCTACGAGCAGTACTTC. Protein product: CAISGVSSYEQYF.

This chain links TRBV7-9 with TRBJ2-2, with TRBD2 matching over 11 bases. The junction had 3 bases not matched to a gene; V was cut back by 2 bases and J by 1 base. The CDR3 loop spans 17 amino acids. CDR1 and CDR2 (germline): SEHNR, FQNEAQ (reference sequence). CDR3 sequence: CASSLTTSGGNTGELFF. CDR3 DNA: TGTGCCAGCAGCTTAACAACTAGCGGGGGGAACACCGGGGAGCTGTTTTTT. Together with reference TRBV7-9 and TRBJ2-2, the CDR3 gives the full variable domain: DTGVSQNPRHKITKRGQNVTFRCDPISEHNRLYWYRQTLGQGPEFLTYFQNEAQLEKSRLLSDRFSAERPKGSFSTLEIQRTEQGDSAMYLCASSLTTSGGNTGELFFGEGSRLTVL.

The rearrangement joins TRBV20-1 to TRBJ1-6; 8 bases align to TRBD1. The trim removed 0 bases at V and 7 bases at J, leaving 11 bases unmatched. Germline CDR1 DFQATT, CDR2 SNEGSKA (reference sequence). CDR3 length: 17 amino acids. The DNA for the CDR3 is TGCAGTGCTAGAGAGGTAGGGACAGGCGAATCAAATTCACCCCTCCACTTT. This translates into CSAREVGTGESNSPLHF.

This clonotype was seen at least ten times. The chain carries TRBV5-1 and TRBJ2-7; D is uncertain. Trimming shortened V by 0 bases and J by 5 bases, and 9 bases separated the two germline ends. Germline V CDR1 and CDR2: SGHRS, YFSETQ. The CDR3 has 13 residues. CDR3 sequence: CASSLGGLDEQYF. CDR3 sequence (DNA): TGCGCCAGCAGCTTGGGGGGTCTCGACGAGCAGTACTTC.

This clonotype was recorded a few times. The rearrangement uses TRBV20-1 and TRBJ1-6; D perhaps matches TRBD1 (6 bases). In germline, CDR1 is DFQATT, CDR2 SNEGSKA (reference sequence). V lost 3 bases and J 7 bases, leaving 13 bases between the germline ends. There are 14 residues in the CDR3. The CDR3 sequence: CSASIDRRNSPLHF. CDR3 sequence (DNA): TGCAGTGCTAGCATCGACAGGCGGAATTCACCCCTCCACTTT.

This clonotype was counted ten times or more. The J gene is TRBJ1-1, the V gene TRBV7-9, with D unclear. The CDR3 sequence is 13 residues long. Germline CDR1 reads SEHNR; CDR2 reads FQNEAQ (reference sequence). V was pared by 2 bases and J by 8 bases, with 12 bases between. The DNA for the CDR3 is TGTGCCAGCAGCTTACGAGAGAGGCACGAAGCTTTCTTT. It encodes CASSLRERHEAFF.

This clonotype was observed at least ten times. The CDR3 DNA sequence: TGTGCCAGCAGCTGGGACGGACCCTATGGCTACACCTTC. Protein sequence: CASSWDGPYGYTF. The chain couples TRBV3-1 to TRBJ1-2, with D possibly being TRBD1 (5 bases). Trimming removed 5 bases from V and 4 bases from J, with 11 bases in between. The germline gives CDR1 LGHDT, CDR2 YNNKEL (reference sequence). This CDR3 comprises 13 residues. Looking up the rest from reference TRBV3-1 and TRBJ1-2 gives the full variable domain: DTAVSQTPKYLVTQMGNDKSIKCEQNLGHDTMYWYKQDSKKFLKIMFSYNNKELIINETVPNRFSPKSPDKAHLNLHINSLELGDSAVYFCASSWDGPYGYTFGSGTRLTVV.

The table lists this clonotype with many counts. This CDR3 is CASISQASPYEQYF. As DNA, the CDR3 is TGTGCCAGCATATCCCAGGCCTCCCCCTACGAGCAGTACTTC. The genes are TRBV28 and TRBJ2-7; the D is unclear. With 7 bases removed from V and 2 bases from J, the gap between germline ends came to 15 bases. Germline-derived CDR1 and CDR2 are MDHEN and SYDVKM. The CDR3 has 14 residues.

In this sample, this clonotype turned up many times. V and J are TRBV15 and TRBJ2-5; possible D gene TRBD1, 5 bases. The CDR3 loop spans 15 amino acids. V lost 5 bases, J lost 2 bases, and 15 bases lay in between. The germline V gene encodes CDR1 LNHNV and CDR2 YYDKDF (reference sequence). The CDR3 loop is CATSYGQGIQETQYF. As DNA, the CDR3 is TGTGCCACCAGCTATGGTCAGGGCATACAAGAGACCCAGTACTTC.